The clone carrying this TCR beta chain was seen at least ten times. Its antigen is currently unknown. This specimen comes from a study of T cells in Graves' hyperthyroidism and ophthalmopathy. V was cut by 6 bases and J by 1 base, with 9 bases left in between. The length of the CDR3 is 12 residues. Germline CDR1 is DFQATT and CDR2 is SNEGSKA (reference sequence). Template material for amplifying TCR beta CDR3 regions consisted of RNA transcripts. HTBI primers drove first-round RT-PCR of the TCR CDR3. TCRdb independently ran MiXCR on the multiplex PCR reads; one entry per CDR3 protein. The data hold 300,000 to 400,000 distinct CDR3 sequences, with around 20% observed a single time. Overall study findings and caveats: Stable hyperthyroidism and ophthalmopathy were separated using 13 V-J signatures. In blood, most of the thyroid clonotypes expanded above 0.001 were also present.

Recently diagnosed hyperthyroidism of less than 2 months' duration affected patients aged 18 to 65. Clinical symptoms, serum thyroxine and TRAb, thyroid ultrasound and orbital computed tomography together formed the diagnostic basis. Sequencing was done on a sample of blood. The TCR sequence derives from a woman aged 45-59 years with Graves' hyperthyroidism. The chain has TRBV20-1 and TRBJ1-1, with D perhaps matching TRBD1 (5 bases). DNA of the CDR3: TGCAGTGCCTCGGGGGGGAACACTGAAGCTTTCTTT. This encodes CSASGGNTEAFF.